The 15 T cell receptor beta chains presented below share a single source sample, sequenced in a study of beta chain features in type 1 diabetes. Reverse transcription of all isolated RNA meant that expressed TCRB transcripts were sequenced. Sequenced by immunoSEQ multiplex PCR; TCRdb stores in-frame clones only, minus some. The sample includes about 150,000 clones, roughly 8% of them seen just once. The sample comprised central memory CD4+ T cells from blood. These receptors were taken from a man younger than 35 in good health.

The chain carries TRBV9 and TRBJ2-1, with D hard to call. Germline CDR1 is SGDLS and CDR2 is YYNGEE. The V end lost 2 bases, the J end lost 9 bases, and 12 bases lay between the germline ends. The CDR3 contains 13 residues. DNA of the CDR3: TGTGCCAGCAGCGTCGAACAGTATACTGAGCAGTTCTTC. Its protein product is CASSVEQYTEQFF.

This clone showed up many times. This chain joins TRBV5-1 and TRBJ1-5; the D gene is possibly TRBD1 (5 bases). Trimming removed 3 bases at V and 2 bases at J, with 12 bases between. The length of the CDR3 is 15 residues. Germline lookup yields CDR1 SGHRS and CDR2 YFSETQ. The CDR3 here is CASSWQGGGNQPQHF. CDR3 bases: TGCGCCAGCAGCTGGCAGGGCGGGGGCAATCAGCCCCAGCATTTT. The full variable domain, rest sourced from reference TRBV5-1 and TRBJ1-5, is KAGVTQTPRYLIKTRGQQVTLSCSPISGHRSVSWYQQTPGQGLQFLFEYFSETQRNKGNFPGRFSGRQFSNSRSEMNVSTLELGDSALYLCASSWQGGGNQPQHFGDGTRLSIL.

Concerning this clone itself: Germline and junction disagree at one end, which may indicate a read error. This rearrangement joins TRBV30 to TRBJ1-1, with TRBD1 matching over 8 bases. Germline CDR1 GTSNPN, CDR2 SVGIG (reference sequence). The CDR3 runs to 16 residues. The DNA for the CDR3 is TGTGCCTGGAGAGGGGCAGGGGGCTATGTGAAAACTGAAGCTTTCTTT. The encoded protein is CAWRGAGGYVKTEAFF. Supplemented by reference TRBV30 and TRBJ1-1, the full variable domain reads SQTIHQWPATLVQPVGSPLSLECTVEGTSNPNLYWYRQAAGRGLQLLFYSVGIGQISSEVPQNLSASRPQDRQFILSSKKLLLSDSGFYLCAWRGAGGYVKTEAFFGQGTRLTVV.

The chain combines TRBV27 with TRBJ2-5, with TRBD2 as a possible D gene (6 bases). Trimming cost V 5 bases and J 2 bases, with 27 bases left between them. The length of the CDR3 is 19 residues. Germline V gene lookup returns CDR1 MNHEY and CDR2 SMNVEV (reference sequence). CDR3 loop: CASSPPSALRGTAQETQYF. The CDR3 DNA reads TGTGCCAGCAGTCCTCCGTCCGCGTTACGAGGGACTGCTCAAGAGACCCAGTACTTC.

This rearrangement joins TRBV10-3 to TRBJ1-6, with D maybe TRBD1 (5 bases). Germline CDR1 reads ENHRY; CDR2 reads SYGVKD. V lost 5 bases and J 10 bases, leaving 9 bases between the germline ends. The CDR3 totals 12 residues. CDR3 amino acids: CAISNDRSPLHF. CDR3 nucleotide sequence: TGTGCCATCAGTAATGACAGATCACCCCTCCACTTT.

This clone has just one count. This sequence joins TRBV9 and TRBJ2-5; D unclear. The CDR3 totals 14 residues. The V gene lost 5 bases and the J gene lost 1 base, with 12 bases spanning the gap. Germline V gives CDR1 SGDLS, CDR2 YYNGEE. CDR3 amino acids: CASSLQSIQETQYF. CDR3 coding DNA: TGTGCCAGCAGTTTACAGAGTATCCAAGAGACCCAGTACTTC. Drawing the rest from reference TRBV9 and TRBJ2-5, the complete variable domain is DSGVTQTPKHLITATGQRVTLRCSPRSGDLSVYWYQQSLDQGLQFLIQYYNGEERAKGNILERFSAQQFPDLHSELNLSSLELGDSALYFCASSLQSIQETQYFGPGTRLLVL.

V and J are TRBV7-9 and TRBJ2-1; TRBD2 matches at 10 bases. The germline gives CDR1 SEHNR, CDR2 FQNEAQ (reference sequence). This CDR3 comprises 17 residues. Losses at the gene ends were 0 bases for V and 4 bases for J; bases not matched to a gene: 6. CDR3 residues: CASSLARLAGNYNEQFF. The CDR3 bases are TGTGCCAGCAGCTTAGCCCGACTAGCGGGTAATTACAATGAGCAGTTCTTC.

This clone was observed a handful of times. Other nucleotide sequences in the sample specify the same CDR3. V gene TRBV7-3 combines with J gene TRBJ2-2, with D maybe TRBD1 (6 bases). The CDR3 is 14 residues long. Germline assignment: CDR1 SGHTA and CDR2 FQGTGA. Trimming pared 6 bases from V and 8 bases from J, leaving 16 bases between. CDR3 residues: CASSILQGTGELFF. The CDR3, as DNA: TGTGCCAGCAGTATCTTACAGGGCACTGGGGAGCTGTTTTTT.

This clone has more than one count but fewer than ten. As DNA, the CDR3 is TGTGCCAGCAGCCCTCGACAGGAACGGTCCTATGGCTACACCTTC. Its translation is CASSPRQERSYGYTF. The J gene is TRBJ1-2, the V gene TRBV7-2, with D perhaps TRBD1 (6 bases). The CDR3 is 15 amino acids. The V gene's germline CDR1 is SGHTA and CDR2 FQGNSA. V dropped 5 bases and J dropped 4 bases, with 17 bases sitting between them.

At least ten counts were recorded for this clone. The CDR3 DNA is TGTGCCAGCAGTCCAAGGGGACAGGGAAGCTCTGGGGCCAACGTCCTGACTTTC. Protein sequence: CASSPRGQGSSGANVLTF. The chain employs TRBV7-9 and TRBJ2-6; the match to TRBD1 covers 9 bases. The CDR3 extends over 18 amino acids. Germline lookup yields CDR1 SEHNR and CDR2 FQNEAQ (reference sequence). With V trimmed by 6 bases and J by 0 bases, 9 bases remained unmatched.

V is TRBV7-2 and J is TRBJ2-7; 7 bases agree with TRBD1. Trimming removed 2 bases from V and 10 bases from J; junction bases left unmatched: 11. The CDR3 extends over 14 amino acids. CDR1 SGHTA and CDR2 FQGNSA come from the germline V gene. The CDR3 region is CASSLSPGQANQYF. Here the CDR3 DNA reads TGTGCCAGCAGCTTAAGCCCAGGACAGGCGAACCAGTACTTC.

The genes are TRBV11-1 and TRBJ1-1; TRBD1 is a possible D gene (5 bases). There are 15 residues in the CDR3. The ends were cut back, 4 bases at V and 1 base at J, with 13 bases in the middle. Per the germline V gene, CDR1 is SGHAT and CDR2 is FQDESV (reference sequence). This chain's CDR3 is CASSSDLQGNTEAFF. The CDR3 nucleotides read TGTGCCAGCAGCTCAGACCTTCAGGGGAACACTGAAGCTTTCTTT.

This CDR3 reads CASSFRDRYQETQYF. The CDR3 DNA is TGTGCCAGCAGCTTCCGAGACAGGTACCAAGAGACCCAGTACTTC. The V call is TRBV5-5, the J call TRBJ2-5; D is perhaps TRBD1 (6 bases). This CDR3 spans 15 amino acids. Germline lookup yields CDR1 SGHKS and CDR2 YYEKEE (reference sequence). Trimming removed 2 bases from V and 0 bases from J, with 11 bases in between.

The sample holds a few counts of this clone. The CDR3 loop reads CASTRAGGRANEKLFF. The CDR3 DNA follows: TGTGCCAGCACCCGTGCAGGGGGCCGGGCTAATGAAAAACTGTTTTTT. The V gene is TRBV28, the J gene TRBJ1-4, with 8 bases lining up with TRBD1. Germline assignment: CDR1 MDHEN and CDR2 SYDVKM. Trimming took 7 bases from V and 3 from J; bases not matched to a gene: 10. The CDR3 extends over 16 amino acids.

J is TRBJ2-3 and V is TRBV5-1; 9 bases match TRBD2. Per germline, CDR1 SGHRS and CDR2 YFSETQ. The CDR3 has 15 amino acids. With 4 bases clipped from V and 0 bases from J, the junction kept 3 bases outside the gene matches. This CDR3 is CASSPSGASTDTQYF. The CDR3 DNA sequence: TGCGCCAGCAGCCCTAGCGGGGCTAGCACAGATACGCAGTATTTT. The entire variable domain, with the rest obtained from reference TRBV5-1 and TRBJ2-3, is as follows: KAGVTQTPRYLIKTRGQQVTLSCSPISGHRSVSWYQQTPGQGLQFLFEYFSETQRNKGNFPGRFSGRQFSNSRSEMNVSTLELGDSALYLCASSPSGASTDTQYFGPGTRLTVL.